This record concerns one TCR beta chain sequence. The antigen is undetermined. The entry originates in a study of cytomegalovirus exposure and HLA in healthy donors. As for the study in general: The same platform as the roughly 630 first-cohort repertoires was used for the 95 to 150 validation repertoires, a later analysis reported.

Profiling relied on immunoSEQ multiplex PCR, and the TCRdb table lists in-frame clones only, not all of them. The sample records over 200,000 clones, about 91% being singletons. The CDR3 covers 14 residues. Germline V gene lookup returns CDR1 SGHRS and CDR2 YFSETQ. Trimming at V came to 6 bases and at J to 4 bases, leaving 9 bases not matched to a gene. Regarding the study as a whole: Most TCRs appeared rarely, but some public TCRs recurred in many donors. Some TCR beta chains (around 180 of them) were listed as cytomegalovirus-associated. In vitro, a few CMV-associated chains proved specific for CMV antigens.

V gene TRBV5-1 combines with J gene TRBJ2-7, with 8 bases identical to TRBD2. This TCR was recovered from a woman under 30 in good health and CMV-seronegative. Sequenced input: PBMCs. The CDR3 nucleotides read TGCGCCAGCAAAATGAGCGGGAGCGTGTACGAGCAGTACTTC. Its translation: CASKMSGSVYEQYF.